A single sample is the source of the 17 T cell receptor beta chains below, sequenced in a study of T cell responses to AZD1222 COVID-19 vaccine. The assay was immunoSEQ multiplex PCR, and TCRdb's table has in-frame clones only and misses some. The sample holds some 170,000 clones, roughly 90% seen once. The source was peripheral blood, collected 28 days after the second AZD1222 dose. The receptors were sampled from an adult who received the AZD1222 COVID-19 vaccine.

V gene TRBV6-6 combines with J gene TRBJ1-1; weak D call: TRBD1 (6 bases). The CDR3 has 17 amino acids. V was shortened by 5 bases and J by 3 bases, with 22 bases between the two germline ends. Germline V CDR1 and CDR2: MNHNY, SVGAGI (reference sequence). CDR3 amino acids: CASSHGQMFKRDTEAFF. The DNA of the CDR3 is TGTGCCAGCAGTCATGGACAGATGTTTAAGAGGGACACTGAAGCTTTCTTT.

This clone occurred once. This sequence joins TRBV9 and TRBJ1-1; D remains unclear. This CDR3 comprises 16 residues. Germline CDR1 and CDR2: SGDLS and YYNGEE. The V end lost 2 bases, the J end lost 0 bases, and 14 bases lay between the germline ends. The CDR3 protein is CASSVTSAGMNTEAFF. The CDR3 nucleotides are TGTGCCAGCAGCGTTACTAGTGCGGGAATGAACACTGAAGCTTTCTTT.

V and J are TRBV11-2 and TRBJ1-1; no clear D gene. CDR3 length: 15 amino acids. Germline V gene sequence: CDR1 SGHAT, CDR2 FQNNGV. V lost 4 bases to trimming and J lost 1 base, with 13 bases between them. The CDR3 region has the DNA TGTGCCAGCAGCTCACACCAGTTCCAGAACACTGAAGCTTTCTTT. Protein: CASSSHQFQNTEAFF.

The chain employs TRBV6-5 and TRBJ1-1; D uncertain. The CDR3 spans 16 residues. The germline V gene encodes CDR1 MNHEY and CDR2 SVGAGI. V was trimmed by 0 bases and J by 1 base, leaving 12 bases between them. For the CDR3, the DNA is TGTGCCAGCAGTTACTCGACATCCCAGGCGAACACTGAAGCTTTCTTT. The encoded protein is CASSYSTSQANTEAFF.

The chain has TRBV5-1 and TRBJ2-7; TRBD1 might be the D (6 bases). Germline-derived CDR1 and CDR2 are SGHRS and YFSETQ. The CDR3 totals 14 residues. Trimming took 0 bases from V and 6 from J, leaving 13 bases between them. CDR3 in amino acids: CASSLAAGAGEQYF. DNA of the CDR3: TGCGCCAGCAGCTTGGCCGCAGGGGCGGGCGAGCAGTACTTC.

The chain uses TRBV6-1 and TRBJ1-3; a weak D match, TRBD1 (5 bases). Between the trimmed V and J ends, which lost 0 bases and 0 bases, there was a span of 6 bases. Looked up from germline, CDR1 is MNHNS and CDR2 is SASEGT. The CDR3 runs 15 residues. CDR3 region: CASSEAQGSGNTIYF. The CDR3 nucleotides are TGTGCCAGCAGTGAAGCTCAGGGCTCTGGAAACACCATATATTTT.

This chain links TRBV6-1 with TRBJ2-5; D is ambiguous. Between the trimmed V and J ends, which lost 3 bases and 5 bases, there was a span of 7 bases. The germline V gene has CDR1 MNHNS and CDR2 SASEGT. This CDR3 comprises 12 residues. DNA of the CDR3: TGTGCCAGCAGTGAGGTCTTTGAGACCCAGTACTTC. Residues: CASSEVFETQYF.

This clone has only one observation. The rearrangement links TRBV6-6 to TRBJ2-2, with no clear D. V was cut by 6 bases and J by 4 bases, with 6 bases left in between. From germline, CDR1 is MNHNY and CDR2 SVGAGI (reference sequence). This CDR3 contains 12 residues. The CDR3 loop is CASSPTTGELFF. DNA of the CDR3: TGTGCCAGCAGCCCGACCACCGGGGAGCTGTTTTTT.

The rearrangement joins TRBV3-1 (or the pseudogene TRBV3-2) to TRBJ1-5; tentative D call: TRBD1 (6 bases). The germline V gene encodes CDR1 LGHDT and CDR2 YNNKEL (reference sequence). The CDR3 has 13 amino acids. V shed 3 bases and J shed 4 bases, with 7 bases lying between them. The CDR3 nucleotides read TGTGCCAGCAGCCAGACAGGTAATCAGCCCCAGCATTTT. This encodes CASSQTGNQPQHF.

This clone has just a few counts. The V and J genes are TRBV10-3 and TRBJ1-6, with a tentative D call TRBD1 (5 bases). CDR1 ENHRY and CDR2 SYGVKD come from the germline V gene. V was trimmed by 2 bases and J by 15 bases, leaving 14 bases between them. There are 13 residues in the CDR3. The chain's CDR3 is CAISERGSEVLHF. The CDR3 bases are TGTGCCATCAGTGAGAGGGGTTCGGAAGTCCTCCACTTT.

This clone was recorded once. V gene TRBV5-8 combines with J gene TRBJ1-2; D remains ambiguous. Germline lookup yields CDR1 SGHTS and CDR2 YDEGEE. Deletions cut 0 bases from V and 4 bases from J, with 16 bases between. The CDR3 sequence is 16 residues long. The CDR3 protein is CASSLVPLDLSYGYTF. CDR3 DNA sequence: TGTGCCAGCAGCTTGGTTCCCCTAGACCTGTCCTATGGCTACACCTTC.

This chain connects TRBV5-1 to TRBJ2-7; TRBD1 matches 7 bases. Per the germline V gene, CDR1 is SGHRS and CDR2 is YFSETQ. The CDR3 loop spans 12 amino acids. Trimming took 7 bases from V and 2 from J; bases not matched to a gene: 3. The CDR3 loop is CASGDSAYEQYF. For the CDR3, the DNA is TGCGCCAGCGGGGACAGCGCCTACGAGCAGTACTTC.

This chain links TRBV7-2 with TRBJ2-4, with 9 bases lining up with TRBD1. The CDR3 consists of 14 residues. Germline lookup yields CDR1 SGHTA and CDR2 FQGNSA. V lost 6 bases to trimming and J lost 7 bases; unmatched junction nucleotides: 7. CDR3 protein: CASRAGTGRNIQYF. The CDR3 region has the DNA TGTGCCAGCAGGGCCGGGACAGGGCGGAACATTCAGTACTTC.

DNA of the CDR3: TGTGCCAGCAGGATGACTAGCGGGGACTACGAGCAGTACTTC. Its translation is CASRMTSGDYEQYF. The rearrangement links TRBV6-5 to TRBJ2-7; TRBD2 matches at 11 bases. V gave up 6 bases and J gave up 3 bases; unmatched junction bases: 4. This CDR3 region has 14 residues. Germline V lookup: CDR1 MNHEY, CDR2 SVGAGI.

V gene TRBV5-6 combines with J gene TRBJ1-4; weak D call: TRBD1 (6 bases). This CDR3 has 14 amino acids. Germline CDR1 and CDR2: SGHDT and YYEEEE. V was shortened by 2 bases and J by 4 bases, with 9 bases between the two germline ends. The CDR3 sequence is CASSFRGLNEKLFF. DNA of the CDR3: TGTGCCAGCAGCTTCAGGGGACTTAATGAAAAACTGTTTTTT. Variable domain in full (rest from reference TRBV5-6 and TRBJ1-4): DAGVTQSPTHLIKTRGQQVTLRCSPKSGHDTVSWYQQALGQGPQFIFQYYEEEERQRGNFPDRFSGHQFPNYSSELNVNALLLGDSALYLCASSFRGLNEKLFFGSGTQLSVL.

This chain connects TRBV19 to TRBJ1-5, with D unresolved. This CDR3 contains 13 residues. The germline V gene has CDR1 LNHDA and CDR2 SQIVND (reference sequence). V lost 3 bases and J lost 7, with 10 bases in between. The CDR3 is CASSMREGQPQHF. CDR3 sequence (DNA): TGTGCCAGTAGTATGAGAGAGGGCCAGCCCCAGCATTTT.

This chain uses TRBV3-1 (or the pseudogene TRBV3-2) with TRBJ1-4; D gene unclear. With 4 bases removed from V and 3 bases from J, the gap between germline ends came to 12 bases. Germline loops: CDR1 LGHDT, CDR2 YNNKEL (reference sequence). The CDR3 runs to 15 residues. CDR3 residues: CASSLGGIANEKLFF. The CDR3 DNA reads as TGTGCCAGCAGCCTAGGTGGTATTGCTAATGAAAAACTGTTTTTT.